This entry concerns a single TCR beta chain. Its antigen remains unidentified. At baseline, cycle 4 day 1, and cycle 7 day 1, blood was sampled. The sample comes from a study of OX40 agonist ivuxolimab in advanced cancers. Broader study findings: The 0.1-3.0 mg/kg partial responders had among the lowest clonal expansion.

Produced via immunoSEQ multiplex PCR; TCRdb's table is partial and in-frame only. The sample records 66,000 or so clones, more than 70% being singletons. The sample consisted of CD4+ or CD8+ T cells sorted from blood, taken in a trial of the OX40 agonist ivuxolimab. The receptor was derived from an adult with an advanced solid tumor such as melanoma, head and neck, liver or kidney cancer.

Here the CDR3 reads CASSPATGGGNTGELFF. In nucleotides, the CDR3 is TGTGCCAGCTCACCGGCGACAGGGGGCGGGAACACCGGGGAGCTGTTTTTT. The chain joins TRBV18 to TRBJ2-2; the match to TRBD1 covers 10 bases. Trimming removed 3 bases from V and 1 base from J; junction bases left unmatched: 5. Germline values: CDR1 KGHSH, CDR2 LQKENI. This CDR3 comprises 17 residues. The full variable domain, rest sourced from reference TRBV18 and TRBJ2-2, is NAGVMQNPRHLVRRRGQEARLRCSPMKGHSHVYWYRQLPEEGLKFMVYLQKENIIDESGMPKERFSAEFPKEGPSILRIQQVVRGDSAAYFCASSPATGGGNTGELFFGEGSRLTVL.